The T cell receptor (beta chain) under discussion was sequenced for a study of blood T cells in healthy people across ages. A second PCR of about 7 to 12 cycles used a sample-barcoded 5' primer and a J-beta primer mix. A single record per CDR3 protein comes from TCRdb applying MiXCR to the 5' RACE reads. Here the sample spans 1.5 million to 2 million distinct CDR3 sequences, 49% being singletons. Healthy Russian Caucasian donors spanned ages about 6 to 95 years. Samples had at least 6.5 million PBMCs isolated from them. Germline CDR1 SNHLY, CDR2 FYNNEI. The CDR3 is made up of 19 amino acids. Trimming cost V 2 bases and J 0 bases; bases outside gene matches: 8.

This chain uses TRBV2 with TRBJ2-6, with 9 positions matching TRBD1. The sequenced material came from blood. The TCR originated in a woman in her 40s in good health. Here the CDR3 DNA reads TGTGCCAGCAGTGAACAACCGGGACAGGGACACTCTGGGGCCAACGTCCTGACTTTC. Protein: CASSEQPGQGHSGANVLTF.